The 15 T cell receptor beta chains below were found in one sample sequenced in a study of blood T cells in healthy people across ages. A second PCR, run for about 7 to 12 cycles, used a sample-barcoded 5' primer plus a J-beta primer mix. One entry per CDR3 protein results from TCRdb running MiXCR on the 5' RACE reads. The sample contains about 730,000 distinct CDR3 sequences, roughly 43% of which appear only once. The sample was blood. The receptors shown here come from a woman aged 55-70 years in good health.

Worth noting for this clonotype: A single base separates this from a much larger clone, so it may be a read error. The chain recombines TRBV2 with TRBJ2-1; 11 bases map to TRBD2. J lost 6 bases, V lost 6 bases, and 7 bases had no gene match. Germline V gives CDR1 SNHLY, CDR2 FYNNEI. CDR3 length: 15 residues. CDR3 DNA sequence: TGTGCCAGCAGGCGGGCTAGCGGGGGGTTCAATGAGCAGTTCTTC. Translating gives CASRRASGGFNEQFF.

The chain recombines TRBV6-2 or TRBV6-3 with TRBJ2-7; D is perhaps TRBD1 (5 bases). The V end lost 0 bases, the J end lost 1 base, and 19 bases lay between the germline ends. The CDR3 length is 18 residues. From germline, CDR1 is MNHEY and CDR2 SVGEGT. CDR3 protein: CASSYSRIGRGGSYEQYF. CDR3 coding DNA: TGTGCCAGCAGTTACTCGAGGATCGGAAGGGGTGGTTCCTACGAGCAGTACTTC.

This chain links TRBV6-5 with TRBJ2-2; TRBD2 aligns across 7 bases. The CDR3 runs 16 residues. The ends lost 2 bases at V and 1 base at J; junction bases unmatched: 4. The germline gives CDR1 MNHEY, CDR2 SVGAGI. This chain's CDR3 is CASSYMGGGNTGELFF. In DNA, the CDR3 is TGTGCCAGCAGTTACATGGGCGGGGGGAACACCGGGGAGCTGTTTTTT.

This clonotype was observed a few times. CDR3 coding DNA: TGTGCCAGCAGATCGACACAGCAGGGTAATGAGCAGTTCTTC. Translation gives CASRSTQQGNEQFF. The chain links TRBV6-5 to TRBJ2-1, with D possibly being TRBD1 (5 bases). V dropped 6 bases and J dropped 7 bases, with 16 bases sitting between them. The CDR3 consists of 14 residues. Germline V CDR1 and CDR2: MNHEY, SVGAGI.

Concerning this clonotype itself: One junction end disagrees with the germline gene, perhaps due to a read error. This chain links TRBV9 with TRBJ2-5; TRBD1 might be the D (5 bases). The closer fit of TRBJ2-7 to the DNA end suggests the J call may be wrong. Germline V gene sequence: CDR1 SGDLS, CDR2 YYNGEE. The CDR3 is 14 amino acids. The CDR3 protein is CASGVEVRANEQYF. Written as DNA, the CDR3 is TGTGCCAGCGGCGTAGAGGTCAGGGCCAACGAGCAGTACTTC.

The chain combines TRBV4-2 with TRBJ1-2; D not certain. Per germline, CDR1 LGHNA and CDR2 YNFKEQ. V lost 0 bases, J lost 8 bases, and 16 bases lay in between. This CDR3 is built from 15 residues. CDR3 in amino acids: CASSQDRQEMRGYTF. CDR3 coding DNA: TGTGCCAGCAGCCAAGATAGGCAGGAAATGAGGGGCTACACCTTC.

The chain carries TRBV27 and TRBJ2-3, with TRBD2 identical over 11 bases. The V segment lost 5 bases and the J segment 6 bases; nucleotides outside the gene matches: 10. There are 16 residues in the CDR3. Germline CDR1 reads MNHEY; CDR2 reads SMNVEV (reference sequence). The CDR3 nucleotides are TGTGCCAGCAGTCAGACTAGCGGGATGGCACCCGATACGCAGTATTTT. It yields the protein CASSQTSGMAPDTQYF.

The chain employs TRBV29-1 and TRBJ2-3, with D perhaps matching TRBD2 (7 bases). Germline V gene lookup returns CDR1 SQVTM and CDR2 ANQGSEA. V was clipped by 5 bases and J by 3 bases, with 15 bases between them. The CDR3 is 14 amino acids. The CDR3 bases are TGCAGCGTTCCTAAGGGGGGGGGTACAGATACGCAGTATTTT. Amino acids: CSVPKGGGTDTQYF.

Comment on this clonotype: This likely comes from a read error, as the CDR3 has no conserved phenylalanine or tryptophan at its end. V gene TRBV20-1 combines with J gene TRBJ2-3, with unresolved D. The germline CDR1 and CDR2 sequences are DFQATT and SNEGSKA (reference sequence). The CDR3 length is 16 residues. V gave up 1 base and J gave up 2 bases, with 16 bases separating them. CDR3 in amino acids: CSARAVRRAVTDTQYL. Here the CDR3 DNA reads TGCAGTGCTAGAGCCGTTAGAAGGGCCGTCACAGATACGCAGTATTTA.

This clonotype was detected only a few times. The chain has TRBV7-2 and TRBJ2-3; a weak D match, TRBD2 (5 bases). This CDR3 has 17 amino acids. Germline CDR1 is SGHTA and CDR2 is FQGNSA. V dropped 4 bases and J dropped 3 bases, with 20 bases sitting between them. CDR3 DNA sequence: TGTGCCAGCAGCTCCTTCTACGTCGGAGAGGGAACAGATACGCAGTATTTT. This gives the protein CASSSFYVGEGTDTQYF.

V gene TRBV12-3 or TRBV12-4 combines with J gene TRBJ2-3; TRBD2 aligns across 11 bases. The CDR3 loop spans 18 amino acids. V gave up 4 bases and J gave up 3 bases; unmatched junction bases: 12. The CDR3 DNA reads TGTGCCAGCAGTTACTCGCTGGATAGCGGGGGGGTAACAGATACGCAGTATTTT. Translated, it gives CASSYSLDSGGVTDTQYF.

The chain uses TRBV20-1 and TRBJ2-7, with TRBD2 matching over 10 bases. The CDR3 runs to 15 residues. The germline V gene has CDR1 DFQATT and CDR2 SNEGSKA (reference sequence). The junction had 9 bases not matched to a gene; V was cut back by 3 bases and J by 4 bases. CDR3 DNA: TGCAGTGCTAGGCCCCGGGCTAGCGGGAGTTACGAGCAGTACTTC. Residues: CSARPRASGSYEQYF.

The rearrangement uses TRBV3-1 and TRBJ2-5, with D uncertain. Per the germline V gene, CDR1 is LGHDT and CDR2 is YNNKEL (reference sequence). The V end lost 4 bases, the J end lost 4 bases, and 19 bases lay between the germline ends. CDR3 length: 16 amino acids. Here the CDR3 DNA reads TGTGCCAGCAGCCGAGATCTGCCTTTACGGCGAGAGACCCAGTACTTC. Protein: CASSRDLPLRRETQYF.

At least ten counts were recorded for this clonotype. CDR3 DNA: TGTGCCACCAGTGATGCCAGGCGTGATGAGCAGTTCTTC. Translated: CATSDARRDEQFF. The rearrangement links TRBV24-1 to TRBJ2-1; D is uncertain. Germline CDR1 and CDR2: KGHDR and SFDVKD. The CDR3 loop spans 13 amino acids. Trimming took 3 bases from V and 8 from J, leaving 10 bases between them.

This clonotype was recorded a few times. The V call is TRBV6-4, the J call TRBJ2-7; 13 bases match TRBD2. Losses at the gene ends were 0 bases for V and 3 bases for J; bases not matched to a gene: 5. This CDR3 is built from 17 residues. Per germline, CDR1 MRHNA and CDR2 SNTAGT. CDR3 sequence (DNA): TGTGCCAGCAGTGACTCGAGACTAGCGGGGGGCGTCTACGAGCAGTACTTC. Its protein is CASSDSRLAGGVYEQYF.